In this sample, the clone carrying this T cell receptor (beta chain) turned up many times. What it recognizes is unknown. The data are from a study of early T cells in non-severe SARS-CoV-2 infection. Study-wide results and limits: Sequences matched to VDJdb favored anti-spike CD8 responses, while private and CD4 specificities were missed.

Trimming cost V 5 bases and J 5 bases; bases outside gene matches: 9. The length of the CDR3 is 15 residues. Germline CDR1 is KGHDR and CDR2 is SFDVKD. Individual cDNA molecules were tagged with unique molecular identifiers, the study reported. Each CDR3 protein is one row after TCRdb ran MiXCR on the 5' RACE reads. The data show about 27,000 distinct CDR3 sequences, with about 4% seen just once and more than 5.5% held by the top ten. V usage is TRBV24-1 and J usage is TRBJ2-3, with TRBD1 identical over 7 bases. The receptor's source is an adult who was a healthcare worker with PCR-confirmed SARS-CoV-2 infection or an uninfected control (not recorded which). Sequenced input: whole blood. The CDR3 DNA reads TGTGCCACCAGTGGCTTGGGACAGAGAGAAGATACGCAGTATTTT. Its translation: CATSGLGQREDTQYF.